The present T cell receptor (beta chain) was sequenced within a study of blood T cell repertoires in COVID-19. Study-wide background: Sources were T cells, B-cell-depleted T cells, or PBMCs; the material itself was cDNA or gDNA.

Per the study methods: Amplification of reference gene primers was used by the study to estimate nucleated cell counts. Profiling relied on immunoSEQ multiplex PCR, and the TCRdb table lists in-frame clones only, not all of them. The DNA was the basis for D and trimming; V, J and clone size are from that table. The sample consists of about 82,000 clones, over 70% of them appearing once. Trimming at V came to 5 bases and at J to 4 bases, leaving 5 bases not matched to a gene. The CDR3 consists of 15 residues. The germline CDR1 and CDR2 sequences are SGHTA and FQGNSA. The V gene is TRBV7-2, the J gene TRBJ2-3; 11 bases are shared with TRBD1. The source material was peripheral blood. This clonotype originated in a woman aged 60 to 75 with acute or convalescent COVID-19. This CDR3 is CASSRDRGSADTQYF. The CDR3 bases are TGTGCCAGCAGCCGGGACAGGGGGAGTGCAGATACGCAGTATTTT.